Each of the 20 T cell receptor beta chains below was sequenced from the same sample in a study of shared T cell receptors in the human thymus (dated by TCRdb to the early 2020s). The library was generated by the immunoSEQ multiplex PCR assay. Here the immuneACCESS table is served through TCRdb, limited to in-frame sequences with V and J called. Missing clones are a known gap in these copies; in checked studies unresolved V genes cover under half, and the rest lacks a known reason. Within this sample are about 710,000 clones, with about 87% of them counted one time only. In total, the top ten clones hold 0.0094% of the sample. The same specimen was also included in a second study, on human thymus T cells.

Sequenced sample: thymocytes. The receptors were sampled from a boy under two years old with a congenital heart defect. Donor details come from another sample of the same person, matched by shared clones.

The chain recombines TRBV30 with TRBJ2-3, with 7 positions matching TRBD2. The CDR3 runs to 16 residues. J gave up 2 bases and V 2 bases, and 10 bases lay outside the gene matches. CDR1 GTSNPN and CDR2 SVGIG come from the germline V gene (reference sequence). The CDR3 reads CAWSCGTTKTTDTQYF. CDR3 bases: TGTGCCTGGAGTTGCGGGACTACCAAAACCACAGATACGCAGTATTTT.

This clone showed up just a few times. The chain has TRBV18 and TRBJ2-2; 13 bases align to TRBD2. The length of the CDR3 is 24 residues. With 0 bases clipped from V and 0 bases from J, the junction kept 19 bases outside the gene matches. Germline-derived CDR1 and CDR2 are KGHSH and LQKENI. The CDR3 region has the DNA TGTGCCAGCTCACCACCCCTAGTAGCAACCGGGACTAGCGGGAATCCCCCGAACACCGGGGAGCTGTTTTTT. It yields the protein CASSPPLVATGTSGNPPNTGELFF.

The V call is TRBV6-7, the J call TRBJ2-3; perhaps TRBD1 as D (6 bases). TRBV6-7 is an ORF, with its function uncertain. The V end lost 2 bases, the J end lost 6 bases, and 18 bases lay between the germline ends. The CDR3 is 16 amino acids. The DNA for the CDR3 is TGTGCCAGCAGTTACCCTCGGACAGCCTCCTGGGATACGCAGTATTTT. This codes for CASSYPRTASWDTQYF.

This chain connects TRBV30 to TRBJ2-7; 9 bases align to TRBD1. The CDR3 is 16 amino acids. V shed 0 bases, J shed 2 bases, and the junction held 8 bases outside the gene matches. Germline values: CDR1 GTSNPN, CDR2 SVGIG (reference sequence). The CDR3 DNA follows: TGTGCCTGGAGTGTTAGGATGGGACAGGGAACCTACGAGCAGTACTTC. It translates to CAWSVRMGQGTYEQYF.

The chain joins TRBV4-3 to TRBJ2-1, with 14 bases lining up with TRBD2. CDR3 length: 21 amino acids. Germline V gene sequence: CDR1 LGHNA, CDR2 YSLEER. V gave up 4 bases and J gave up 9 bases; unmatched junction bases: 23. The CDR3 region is CASSLPGGRGGTSGSRGEQFF. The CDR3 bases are TGCGCCAGCAGCCTGCCCGGGGGTAGGGGCGGGACTAGCGGGAGTAGGGGTGAGCAGTTCTTC.

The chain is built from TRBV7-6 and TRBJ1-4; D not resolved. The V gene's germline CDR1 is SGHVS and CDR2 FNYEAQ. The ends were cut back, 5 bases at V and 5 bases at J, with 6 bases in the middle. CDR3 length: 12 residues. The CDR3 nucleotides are TGTGCCAGCAGCGCCGGGAATGAAAAACTGTTTTTT. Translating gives CASSAGNEKLFF.

The CDR3 region is CASSWTASPETQYF. The CDR3 nucleotides are TGCGCCAGCAGCTGGACAGCCAGTCCGGAGACCCAGTACTTC. This chain uses TRBV5-1 with TRBJ2-5, with D possibly being TRBD1 (6 bases). The CDR3 spans 14 residues. Germline CDR1 is SGHRS and CDR2 is YFSETQ. Trimming took 3 bases from V and 5 from J, leaving 14 bases between them.

CDR3 region: CASSLGGQLTAYEQYF. The CDR3 coding sequence is TGTGCCAGCAGCTTAGGGGGACAACTGACTGCCTACGAGCAGTACTTC. The chain has TRBV7-9 and TRBJ2-7; a weak D match, TRBD1 (6 bases). Per germline, CDR1 SEHNR and CDR2 FQNEAQ (reference sequence). The germline V and J ends were trimmed by 1 base and 2 bases, with 15 bases remaining between them. This CDR3 is 16 amino acids long.

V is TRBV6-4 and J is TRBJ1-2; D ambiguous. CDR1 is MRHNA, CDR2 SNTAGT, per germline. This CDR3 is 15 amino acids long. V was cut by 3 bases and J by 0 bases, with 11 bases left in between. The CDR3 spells CASSEDYSANYGYTF. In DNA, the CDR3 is TGTGCCAGCAGTGAAGACTATTCAGCTAACTATGGCTACACCTTC.

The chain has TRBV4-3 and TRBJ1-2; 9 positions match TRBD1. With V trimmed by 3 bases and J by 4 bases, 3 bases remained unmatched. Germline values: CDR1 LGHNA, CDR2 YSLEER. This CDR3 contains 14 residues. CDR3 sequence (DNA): TGCGCCAGCAGCCACCCGGGACAGGGCTATGGCTACACCTTC. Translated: CASSHPGQGYGYTF.

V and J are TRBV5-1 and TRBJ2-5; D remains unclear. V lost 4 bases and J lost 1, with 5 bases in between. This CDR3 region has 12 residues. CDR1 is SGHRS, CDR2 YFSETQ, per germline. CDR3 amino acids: CASSTTQETQYF. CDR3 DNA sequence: TGCGCCAGCAGCACAACCCAAGAGACCCAGTACTTC.

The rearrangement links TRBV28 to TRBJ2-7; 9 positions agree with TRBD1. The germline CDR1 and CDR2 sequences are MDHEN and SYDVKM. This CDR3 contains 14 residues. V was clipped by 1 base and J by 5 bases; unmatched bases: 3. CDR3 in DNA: TGTGCCAGCAGTTTATTCGGACAGGGGAACGAGCAGTACTTC. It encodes CASSLFGQGNEQYF.

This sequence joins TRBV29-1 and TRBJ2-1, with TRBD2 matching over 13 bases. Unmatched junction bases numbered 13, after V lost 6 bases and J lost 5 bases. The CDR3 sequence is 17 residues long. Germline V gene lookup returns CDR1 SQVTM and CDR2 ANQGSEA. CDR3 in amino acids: CSVPGKQGTSGNNEQFF. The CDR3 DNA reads TGCAGCGTCCCCGGGAAGCAGGGGACTAGCGGGAACAATGAGCAGTTCTTC.

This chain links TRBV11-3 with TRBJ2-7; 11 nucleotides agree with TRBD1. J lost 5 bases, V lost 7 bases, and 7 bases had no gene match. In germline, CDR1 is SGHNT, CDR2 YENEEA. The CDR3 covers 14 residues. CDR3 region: CASTFGTGGHEQYF. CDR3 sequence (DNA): TGTGCCAGCACCTTCGGGACAGGGGGACACGAGCAGTACTTC.

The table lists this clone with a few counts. The CDR3 nucleotides are TGCAGCGTCGGCCACCCCACTAGCGCCAGAAGCTCCTACGAGCAGTACTTC. Residues: CSVGHPTSARSSYEQYF. The chain joins TRBV29-1 to TRBJ2-7, with 7 positions matching TRBD2. Germline lookup yields CDR1 SQVTM and CDR2 ANQGSEA. V was clipped by 6 bases and J by 0 bases; unmatched bases: 17. The CDR3 sequence is 17 residues long.

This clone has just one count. The CDR3 coding sequence is TGTGCCAGCAGGCCTAGTGAGGGATCCATAGATTATAGCAATCAGCCCCAGCATTTT. Translation: CASRPSEGSIDYSNQPQHF. The J gene is TRBJ1-5, the V gene TRBV27; no definite D call. This CDR3 has 19 residues. The germline CDR1 and CDR2 sequences are MNHEY and SMNVEV (reference sequence). V lost 6 bases, J lost 0 bases, and 24 bases lay in between.

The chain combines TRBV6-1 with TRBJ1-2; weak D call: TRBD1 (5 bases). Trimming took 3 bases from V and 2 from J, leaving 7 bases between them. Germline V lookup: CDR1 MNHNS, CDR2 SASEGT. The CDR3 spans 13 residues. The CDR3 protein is CASSEGRNYGYTF. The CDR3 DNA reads TGTGCCAGCAGTGAGGGGCGGAACTATGGCTACACCTTC.

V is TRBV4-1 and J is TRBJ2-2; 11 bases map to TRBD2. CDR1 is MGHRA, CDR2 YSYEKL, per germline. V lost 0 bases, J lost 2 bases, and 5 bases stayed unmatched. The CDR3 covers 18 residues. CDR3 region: CASSQDGSGRANTGELFF. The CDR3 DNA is TGCGCCAGCAGCCAAGACGGTAGCGGGAGGGCCAACACCGGGGAGCTGTTTTTT.

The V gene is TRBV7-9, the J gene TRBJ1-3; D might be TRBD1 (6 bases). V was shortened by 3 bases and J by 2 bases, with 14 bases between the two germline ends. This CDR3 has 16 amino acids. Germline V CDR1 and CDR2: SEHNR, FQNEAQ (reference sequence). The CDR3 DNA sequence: TGTGCCAGCAGCTTGCTGGGGGCACCGCCTGGAAACACCATATATTTT. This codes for CASSLLGAPPGNTIYF. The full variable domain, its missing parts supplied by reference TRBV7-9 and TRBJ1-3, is DTGVSQNPRHKITKRGQNVTFRCDPISEHNRLYWYRQTLGQGPEFLTYFQNEAQLEKSRLLSDRFSAERPKGSFSTLEIQRTEQGDSAMYLCASSLLGAPPGNTIYFGEGSWLTVV.

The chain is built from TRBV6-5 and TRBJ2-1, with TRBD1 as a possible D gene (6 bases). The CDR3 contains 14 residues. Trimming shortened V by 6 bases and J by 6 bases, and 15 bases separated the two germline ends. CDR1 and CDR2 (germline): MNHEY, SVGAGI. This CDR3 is CASRSPGASNEQFF. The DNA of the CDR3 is TGTGCCAGCAGGTCTCCAGGGGCCTCCAATGAGCAGTTCTTC.